This T cell receptor beta chain was recorded in a study of cytomegalovirus exposure and HLA in healthy donors. The repertoire was sequenced with immunoSEQ multiplex PCR; TCRdb's copy has only in-frame clones and lacks some. In the table there are 90,000 to 130,000 clones, around 90% of which are singletons. Germline CDR1 reads SGHNT; CDR2 reads YENEEA. J was trimmed by 2 bases and V by 4 bases; bases with no gene match: 3. The CDR3 contains 15 residues. The sample consisted of PBMCs. This receptor was taken from a woman aged 18 to 35 in good health and CMV-seronegative. The rearrangement links TRBV11-3 to TRBJ2-1, with 9 bases that match TRBD1. The DNA for the CDR3 is TGTGCCAGCAGCTCCGGACAGGGGACCTACAATGAGCAGTTCTTC. This sequence encodes CASSSGQGTYNEQFF.